Each of the 21 T cell receptor beta chains below was sequenced from the same sample in a study of a mutant IDH1 vaccine in newly diagnosed glioma. Data came from immunoSEQ multiplex PCR; TCRdb stores just in-frame clones and leaves some out. The top ten hold around 5% of the sample, which has about 88,000 clones, approximately 80% seen once. Time point reported: baseline, week 1 (first vaccination visit). Stated treatment: pre-vaccination baseline after standard-of-care therapy. This specimen was PBMCs, taken from a glioma patient treated with radiotherapy, temozolomide or both. The receptor set was obtained from a man aged 35 to 55 with glioma. Some clones in this sample may be carry-over from other donors' samples.

This chain uses TRBV2 with TRBJ1-1; 9 bases are shared with TRBD1. Trimming cost V 5 bases and J 1 base; bases outside gene matches: 2. CDR3 length: 14 amino acids. Looked up from germline, CDR1 is SNHLY and CDR2 is FYNNEI. The chain's CDR3 is CASSPDRGNTEAFF. The CDR3 DNA sequence: TGTGCCAGCAGTCCGGACAGGGGGAACACTGAAGCTTTCTTT. Full variable domain (rest looked up from reference TRBV2 and TRBJ1-1): EPEVTQTPSHQVTQMGQEVILRCVPISNHLYFYWYRQILGQKVEFLVSFYNNEISEKSEIFDDQFSVERPDGSNFTLKIRSTKLEDSAMYFCASSPDRGNTEAFFGQGTRLTVV.

V usage is TRBV7-8 and J usage is TRBJ1-1; D gene unclear. The germline CDR1 and CDR2 sequences are SGHVS and FQNEAQ. The CDR3 length is 16 residues. V was trimmed by 6 bases and J by 4 bases, leaving 21 bases between them. CDR3 sequence (DNA): TGTGCCAGCAGTACCCGGTCGGCCGAGGTGGGCACTGAAGCTTTCTTT. Translating gives CASSTRSAEVGTEAFF.

The chain uses TRBV6-6 and TRBJ1-4; a possible D gene is TRBD1 (6 bases). Germline V lookup: CDR1 MNHNY, CDR2 SVGAGI (reference sequence). Trimming left V 7 bases short and J 7 bases short, with 13 bases between. The CDR3 runs 13 residues. CDR3 nucleotides: TGTGCCAGCAAGGGGGAGAGAGGTGAAAAACTGTTTTTT. It specifies CASKGERGEKLFF.

V and J are TRBV5-1 and TRBJ1-6; no firm D call. V was clipped by 2 bases and J by 7 bases, with 10 bases between them. The germline gives CDR1 SGHRS, CDR2 YFSETQ. This CDR3 contains 14 residues. The CDR3 coding sequence is TGCGCCAGCAGCTTCGAAGGTTACAATTCACCCCTCCACTTT. Protein product: CASSFEGYNSPLHF.

The chain couples TRBV7-9 to TRBJ1-1; D may be TRBD1 (5 bases). The germline V gene encodes CDR1 SEHNR and CDR2 FQNEAQ (reference sequence). The CDR3 runs to 12 residues. Trimming left V 2 bases short and J 6 bases short, with 7 bases between. In DNA form, the CDR3 reads TGTGCCAGCAGCTTACAGGGCGCTGAAGCTTTCTTT. Translating gives CASSLQGAEAFF.

This chain links TRBV19 with TRBJ2-2; 9 bases map to TRBD1. Germline assignment: CDR1 LNHDA and CDR2 SQIVND (reference sequence). Trimming took 9 bases from V and 2 from J; bases not matched to a gene: 7. The CDR3 consists of 15 residues. CDR3: CASHRGRLNTGELFF. CDR3 DNA: TGTGCCAGCCACAGGGGGCGCTTAAACACCGGGGAGCTGTTTTTT. Combining the CDR3 with reference TRBV19 and TRBJ2-2 gives the whole variable domain DGGITQSPKYLFRKEGQNVTLSCEQNLNHDAMYWYRQDPGQGLRLIYYSQIVNDFQKGDIAEGYSVSREKKESFPLTVTSAQKNPTAFYLCASHRGRLNTGELFFGEGSRLTVL.

This chain connects TRBV5-4 to TRBJ1-2; D possibly corresponds to TRBD1 (6 bases). V dropped 4 bases and J dropped 6 bases, with 13 bases sitting between them. There are 13 residues in the CDR3. Germline-derived CDR1 and CDR2 are SGHNT and YYREEE (reference sequence). The CDR3 here is CASSPTGLHGYTF. The CDR3 DNA reads TGTGCCAGCAGCCCTACAGGGTTACATGGCTACACCTTC.

The J gene is TRBJ2-2, the V gene TRBV18; no reliable D call. Germline lookup yields CDR1 KGHSH and CDR2 LQKENI. The CDR3 is 12 residues long. With 4 bases removed from V and 6 bases from J, the gap between germline ends came to 6 bases. CDR3 sequence reads: CASSLSAGELFF. The CDR3 DNA follows: TGTGCCAGCTCACTGAGTGCCGGGGAGCTGTTTTTT.

The rearrangement joins TRBV4-1 to TRBJ1-5; the D is unclear. Germline CDR1 and CDR2: MGHRA and YSYEKL. The CDR3 sequence is 14 residues long. Between the trimmed V and J ends, which lost 3 bases and 1 base, there was a span of 7 bases. The CDR3 DNA reads as TGCGCCAGCAGCCACCTGGTGAGCAATCAGCCCCAGCATTTT. Translation: CASSHLVSNQPQHF.

This clone has only a few counts. The chain joins TRBV2 to TRBJ1-1; no clear D. This CDR3 spans 13 amino acids. Per the germline V gene, CDR1 is SNHLY and CDR2 is FYNNEI. V lost 4 bases and J lost 1, with 7 bases in between. The DNA of the CDR3 is TGTGCCAGCAGTGTAGGCCCGAACACTGAAGCTTTCTTT. This gives the protein CASSVGPNTEAFF.

The J gene is TRBJ1-1, the V gene TRBV7-9; 8 positions agree with TRBD1. Looked up from germline, CDR1 is SEHNR and CDR2 is FQNEAQ (reference sequence). V lost 5 bases, J lost 4 bases, and 9 bases stayed unmatched. The CDR3 length is 15 residues. The CDR3 region is CASSPPDREGTEAFF. CDR3 DNA sequence: TGTGCCAGCAGCCCACCGGACAGGGAGGGCACTGAAGCTTTCTTT.

This chain connects TRBV5-1 to TRBJ2-5, with D perhaps matching TRBD1 (6 bases). This CDR3 comprises 17 residues. Looked up from germline, CDR1 is SGHRS and CDR2 is YFSETQ. V was trimmed by 0 bases and J by 1 base, leaving 16 bases between them. The CDR3 DNA follows: TGCGCCAGCAGCTTGGGGTTGGACAGCGCCCCCCAAGAGACCCAGTACTTC. Amino acid sequence: CASSLGLDSAPQETQYF.

Only a few counts were recorded for this clone. The rearrangement uses TRBV29-1 and TRBJ2-2, with 7 nucleotides matching TRBD1. V shed 7 bases, J shed 2 bases, and the junction held 4 bases outside the gene matches. Germline V lookup: CDR1 SQVTM, CDR2 ANQGSEA. This CDR3 has 13 amino acids. The CDR3 spells CSGRDSNTGELFF. CDR3 sequence (DNA): TGCAGCGGCCGGGACAGCAACACCGGGGAGCTGTTTTTT.

The chain combines TRBV4-1 with TRBJ1-2; no reliable D call. CDR1 and CDR2 (germline): MGHRA, YSYEKL. There are 10 residues in the CDR3. The germline V and J ends were trimmed by 7 bases and 4 bases, with 4 bases remaining between them. DNA for the CDR3: TGCGCCAGCACCACCTATGGCTACACCTTC. Amino acids: CASTTYGYTF.

The chain employs TRBV29-1 and TRBJ2-5, with a weak D call TRBD1 (6 bases). Germline loops: CDR1 SQVTM, CDR2 ANQGSEA. V lost 6 bases, J lost 5 bases, and 22 bases lay in between. This CDR3 has 15 residues. CDR3 bases: TGCAGCGTCGAATGGCAAGACGCTAGGGGGGAGACCCAGTACTTC. Its protein is CSVEWQDARGETQYF.

The chain uses TRBV2 and TRBJ1-2, with D possibly matching TRBD1 (5 bases). Germline CDR1 and CDR2: SNHLY and FYNNEI. The length of the CDR3 is 14 residues. V dropped 5 bases and J dropped 5 bases, with 15 bases sitting between them. DNA for the CDR3: TGTGCCAGCAGTCCTAGGCCAGGGTTATATGGCTACACCTTC. It encodes CASSPRPGLYGYTF.

The rearrangement joins TRBV30 to TRBJ1-5; TRBD1 is a possible D gene (5 bases). This CDR3 spans 15 amino acids. Germline CDR1 GTSNPN, CDR2 SVGIG (reference sequence). V dropped 4 bases and J dropped 3 bases, with 16 bases sitting between them. CDR3 region: CAWKRDGGNNQPQHF. The DNA of the CDR3 is TGTGCCTGGAAGCGCGACGGGGGGAACAATCAGCCCCAGCATTTT.

The gene calls are TRBV19 and TRBJ1-1; D may be TRBD1 (6 bases). The CDR3 covers 12 residues. Trimming took 7 bases from V and 6 from J, leaving 12 bases between them. CDR1 is LNHDA and CDR2 is SQIVND in the germline V gene (reference sequence). CDR3 residues: CASIEGDAEAFF. CDR3 DNA: TGTGCCAGTATCGAGGGGGACGCTGAAGCTTTCTTT. The variable domain in full, completed from reference TRBV19 and TRBJ1-1, reads DGGITQSPKYLFRKEGQNVTLSCEQNLNHDAMYWYRQDPGQGLRLIYYSQIVNDFQKGDIAEGYSVSREKKESFPLTVTSAQKNPTAFYLCASIEGDAEAFFGQGTRLTVV.

V gene TRBV5-1 combines with J gene TRBJ1-5; D gene unclear. The germline gives CDR1 SGHRS, CDR2 YFSETQ. Deletions cut 4 bases from V and 3 bases from J, with 14 bases between. This CDR3 has 15 residues. Written as DNA, the CDR3 is TGCGCCAGCAGCGTGGACCTCGGTCCCAATCAGCCCCAGCATTTT. It yields the protein CASSVDLGPNQPQHF.

V and J are TRBV10-3 and TRBJ1-5, with 10 bases identical to TRBD1. The germline V gene encodes CDR1 ENHRY and CDR2 SYGVKD. V lost 0 bases to trimming and J lost 6 bases; unmatched junction nucleotides: 5. The CDR3 extends over 16 amino acids. The DNA of the CDR3 is TGTGCCATCAGTGAGTCCCTTGGGACAGGGGCTCAGCCCCAGCATTTT. Its protein is CAISESLGTGAQPQHF.

The chain uses TRBV7-9 and TRBJ2-3, with TRBD2 as a possible D gene (5 bases). Per the germline V gene, CDR1 is SEHNR and CDR2 is FQNEAQ (reference sequence). The germline V and J ends were trimmed by 6 bases and 0 bases, with 13 bases remaining between them. The CDR3 is 15 residues long. The CDR3 protein is CASRTVGSSTDTQYF. In DNA form, the CDR3 reads TGTGCCAGCAGGACCGTAGGGAGTAGCACAGATACGCAGTATTTT.